The clone carrying this TCR beta chain was counted only a few times. Its antigen remains unknown. These data originate in a study of T-cell memory formation after mild COVID-19. Overall study: Largely donor-specific TCR clusters were found. Overall study findings and caveats: Balance between CD4 and CD8 was seen in clones contracting day 15 to 85, and a CD4+ lean was seen in later expanders. Confirmation of SARS-CoV-2 specificity was lacking for second-wave clones peaking day 37.

From 5'RACE with constant-segment primers came TCR alpha and TCR beta cDNA libraries that carried sample barcodes and UMIs. TCRdb processed the 5' RACE reads anew with MiXCR; each CDR3 protein has one entry. This table holds roughly 370,000 distinct CDR3 sequences, around a sixth found once. V was clipped by 3 bases and J by 2 bases, with 10 bases between them. CDR1 and CDR2 from the germline V gene are SNHLY and FYNNEI. CDR3 size: 14 residues. Sequences were obtained from PBMCs or a T cell subset sorted from them (not recorded which). This rearrangement joins TRBV2 to TRBJ1-1; TRBD1 is a possible D gene (5 bases). This receptor was identified in a man in his late teens or twenties who had mild COVID-19 (a few samples of this study predate the infection). Cell type and time point are not known. The CDR3 region is CASSDWTPNTEAFF. The DNA for the CDR3 is TGTGCCAGCAGTGATTGGACACCTAACACTGAAGCTTTCTTT. Together with reference TRBV2 and TRBJ1-1, the CDR3 gives the full variable domain: EPEVTQTPSHQVTQMGQEVILRCVPISNHLYFYWYRQILGQKVEFLVSFYNNEISEKSEIFDDQFSVERPDGSNFTLKIRSTKLEDSAMYFCASSDWTPNTEAFFGQGTRLTVV.